The 25 T cell receptor beta chains listed next were all sequenced from one sample in a study of regulatory T cells in long-lasting Graves disease. The time point is: persistent/refractory GD, antithyroid drugs over 5 years with positive TRAb. With RNA extracted from PBMCs as input, the TCR library was made. Sequencing libraries for TCR beta were prepared with iRepertoire HTBI primers and Arm-PCR of CDR3 regions. TCRdb re-analysed the multiplex PCR reads in MiXCR, keeping a single row per CDR3 protein. This table holds fewer than 600,000 distinct CDR3 sequences, approximately 22% found once. The source was peripheral blood mononuclear cells (PBMCs), collected when the disease was refractory, from a patient treated with antithyroid drugs. These receptors all come from a female donor with Graves disease.

Many counts were recorded for this clonotype. The chain combines TRBV11-2 with TRBJ1-2; D gene unclear. The CDR3 length is 14 residues. Germline CDR1 is SGHAT and CDR2 is FQNNGV. The V end was cut by 2 bases, the J end by 7 bases, with 14 bases between. The chain's CDR3 is CASSLISGKGGYTF. In nucleotides, the CDR3 is TGTGCCAGCAGCTTAATTTCGGGGAAGGGTGGCTACACCTTC.

This clonotype was observed a few times. This chain links TRBV20-1 with TRBJ2-7; 10 nucleotides agree with TRBD1. Per the germline V gene, CDR1 is DFQATT and CDR2 is SNEGSKA (reference sequence). V was clipped by 6 bases and J by 7 bases; unmatched bases: 15. The CDR3 loop spans 15 amino acids. In DNA form, the CDR3 reads TGCAGTGCCCCGGCCCCGGACAGGGGGGAAGGGGAGCAGTACTTC. This sequence encodes CSAPAPDRGEGEQYF.

This clonotype was seen many times. The chain carries TRBV6-1 and TRBJ1-1; D is unresolved. The V and J ends lost 6 bases and 3 bases respectively, with 17 bases between them. The germline gives CDR1 MNHNS, CDR2 SASEGT. This CDR3 has 15 amino acids. Here the CDR3 reads CASRRGNAGDTEAFF. Written as DNA, the CDR3 is TGTGCCAGCAGACGGGGAAATGCTGGGGACACTGAAGCTTTCTTT.

The chain uses TRBV9 and TRBJ2-5, with D possibly TRBD2 on 6 matching bases. The CDR3 contains 13 residues. Deletions cut 3 bases from V and 10 bases from J, with 16 bases between. The germline CDR1 and CDR2 sequences are SGDLS and YYNGEE. CDR3 DNA: TGTGCCAGCAGCGGGGCTAGCGCTCCCCTCCAGTACTTC. Its translation: CASSGASAPLQYF.

This clonotype was counted at least ten times. The chain couples TRBV7-8 to TRBJ1-1, with TRBD1 identical over 9 bases. Germline V lookup: CDR1 SGHVS, CDR2 FQNEAQ. The CDR3 loop spans 16 amino acids. V lost 4 bases, J lost 5 bases, and 11 bases stayed unmatched. The CDR3 nucleotides read TGTGCCAGCAGCTCCGGACAGGGGTTCTTTCGGACTGAAGCTTTCTTT. It is translated as CASSSGQGFFRTEAFF.

There are many counts of this clonotype. The chain couples TRBV20-1 to TRBJ2-5; 7 nucleotides match TRBD2. The CDR3 totals 13 residues. Germline-derived CDR1 and CDR2 are DFQATT and SNEGSKA (reference sequence). Trimming cost V 3 bases and J 2 bases; bases outside gene matches: 3. CDR3 in DNA: TGCAGTGCTAGCGGGGGGTGGCAAGAGACCCAGTACTTC. Amino acid sequence: CSASGGWQETQYF.

This clonotype came up once. V is TRBV19 and J is TRBJ2-2, with 13 bases aligning to TRBD2. V lost 5 bases, J lost 5 bases, and 8 bases stayed unmatched. The CDR3 has 17 residues. Germline lookup yields CDR1 LNHDA and CDR2 SQIVND (reference sequence). This CDR3 reads CASSARTSGRGTGELFF. CDR3 DNA: TGTGCCAGTAGTGCCAGGACTAGCGGGAGAGGGACCGGGGAGCTGTTTTTT.

This clonotype was counted only a few times. The V call is TRBV20-1, the J call TRBJ1-5; 7 bases fit TRBD1. The CDR3 runs 16 residues. CDR1 and CDR2 from the germline V gene are DFQATT and SNEGSKA (reference sequence). Trimming cost V 6 bases and J 0 bases; bases outside gene matches: 11. CDR3: CSAAPDRAYSNQPQHF. The CDR3 DNA sequence: TGCAGTGCAGCCCCCGACAGGGCCTATAGCAATCAGCCCCAGCATTTT.

Concerning this clonotype: One base away lies a much larger clone, so this may be a sequencing read error. The chain employs TRBV28 and TRBJ2-5; 10 bases match TRBD2. The trim removed 5 bases at V and 0 bases at J, leaving 6 bases unmatched. Germline CDR1 reads MDHEN; CDR2 reads SYDVKM. The CDR3 extends over 16 amino acids. The CDR3 loop is CASSVASGRDQETQYF. Here the CDR3 DNA reads TGTGCCAGCAGTGTAGCTAGCGGGAGAGACCAAGAGACCCAGTACTTC.

This clonotype was counted only a few times. The J gene is TRBJ2-2, the V gene TRBV7-9; D gene ambiguous. CDR3 length: 14 residues. Germline CDR1 and CDR2: SEHNR and FQNEAQ (reference sequence). Trimming cost V 5 bases and J 7 bases, with 14 bases left between them. The CDR3 protein is CASSPSVDDGELFF. The CDR3 nucleotides read TGTGCCAGCAGCCCCTCGGTGGATGACGGGGAGCTGTTTTTT.

This clonotype has more than one count but fewer than ten. This rearrangement joins TRBV3-1 to TRBJ2-2, with a possible D match to TRBD2 (7 bases). Germline V gene data show CDR1 as LGHDT and CDR2 as YNNKEL (reference sequence). The CDR3 spans 16 residues. V was cut by 3 bases and J by 5 bases, with 16 bases left in between. The CDR3 loop is CASSHHRGGATGELFF. CDR3 sequence (DNA): TGTGCCAGCAGCCATCATAGGGGGGGCGCGACCGGGGAGCTGTTTTTT. The full variable domain, rest sourced from reference TRBV3-1 and TRBJ2-2, is DTAVSQTPKYLVTQMGNDKSIKCEQNLGHDTMYWYKQDSKKFLKIMFSYNNKELIINETVPNRFSPKSPDKAHLNLHINSLELGDSAVYFCASSHHRGGATGELFFGEGSRLTVL.

The CDR3, as DNA: TGTGCCAGCAGCTTAGCTAGGACGGGGATTGACTACAATGAGCAGTTCTTC. Translation gives CASSLARTGIDYNEQFF. The gene calls are TRBV7-8 and TRBJ2-1; the D gene is possibly TRBD2 (5 bases). The V gene lost 0 bases and the J gene lost 3 bases, with 15 bases spanning the gap. Germline assignment: CDR1 SGHVS and CDR2 FQNEAQ. The CDR3 contains 17 residues.

In this sample, this clonotype turned up many times. The V and J genes are TRBV7-2 and TRBJ1-2; possibly TRBD1 for D (6 bases). Germline-derived CDR1 and CDR2 are SGHTA and FQGNSA. The CDR3 is 16 residues long. Trimming shortened V by 5 bases and J by 3 bases, and 19 bases separated the two germline ends. CDR3 sequence reads: CASSPGGHSSYYGYTF. CDR3 nucleotides: TGTGCCAGCAGCCCGGGGGGCCACTCGAGCTACTATGGCTACACCTTC. The full variable domain, completed using reference TRBV7-2 and TRBJ1-2, is GAGVSQSPSNKVTEKGKDVELRCDPISGHTALYWYRQSLGQGLEFLIYFQGNSAPDKSGLPSDRFSAERTGGSVSTLTIQRTQQEDSAVYLCASSPGGHSSYYGYTFGSGTRLTVV.

The V gene is TRBV10-3, the J gene TRBJ2-7, with a possible D match to TRBD2 (6 bases). Germline V CDR1 and CDR2: ENHRY, SYGVKD. CDR3 length equals 15 residues. Deletions cut 0 bases from V and 2 bases from J, with 11 bases between. DNA for the CDR3: TGTGCCATCAGTGAGTCGACTAGTCGAGCCTACGAGCAGTACTTC. It yields the protein CAISESTSRAYEQYF.

The gene calls are TRBV28 and TRBJ2-1, with no clear D. The germline gives CDR1 MDHEN, CDR2 SYDVKM. This CDR3 region has 12 residues. The V end lost 8 bases, the J end lost 9 bases, and 14 bases lay between the germline ends. DNA for the CDR3: TGTGCCAGCGGAATAGGACGAGGTGAGCAGTTCTTC. Translation: CASGIGRGEQFF.

This rearrangement joins TRBV20-1 to TRBJ2-7, with D unclear. In germline, CDR1 is DFQATT, CDR2 SNEGSKA (reference sequence). Trimming removed 2 bases at V and 3 bases at J, with 8 bases between. The length of the CDR3 is 12 residues. CDR3: CSARLEFYEQYF. The CDR3 nucleotides are TGCAGTGCTAGACTAGAGTTCTACGAGCAGTACTTC.

This clonotype was observed at least ten times. V gene TRBV7-2 combines with J gene TRBJ2-5, with no clear D. Per germline, CDR1 SGHTA and CDR2 FQGNSA. Trimming took off 5 bases at V and 2 bases at J, with 15 bases between the two ends. CDR3 size: 15 residues. The CDR3 bases are TGTGCCAGCAGCATCCAACCCGACCAGCAAGAGACCCAGTACTTC. Translated, it gives CASSIQPDQQETQYF.

There are many counts of this clonotype. The chain is built from TRBV29-1 and TRBJ1-1, with D possibly matching TRBD1 (6 bases). V lost 4 bases and J lost 3, with 15 bases in between. The CDR3 is 14 residues long. Germline loops: CDR1 SQVTM, CDR2 ANQGSEA. As DNA, the CDR3 is TGCAGCGTTGTAACAGGGCTAAGTTACACTGAAGCTTTCTTT. It yields the protein CSVVTGLSYTEAFF.

At least ten counts were recorded for this clonotype. The rearrangement uses TRBV7-2 and TRBJ1-1, with TRBD1 identical over 7 bases. This CDR3 spans 14 amino acids. Germline assignment: CDR1 SGHTA and CDR2 FQGNSA. The V gene end was trimmed by 5 bases and the J gene end by 5 bases; junction bases not matched to a gene: 8. The CDR3 loop is CASSPLTGQTEAFF. Written as DNA, the CDR3 is TGTGCCAGCAGCCCTCTGACAGGGCAGACTGAAGCTTTCTTT.

The chain joins TRBV19 to TRBJ1-4, with 7 nucleotides matching TRBD1. V dropped 4 bases and J dropped 7; count of bases not matched to a gene: 3. Germline lookup yields CDR1 LNHDA and CDR2 SQIVND (reference sequence). The CDR3 loop spans 13 amino acids. CDR3: CASSTQGSEKLFF. CDR3 DNA sequence: TGTGCCAGTAGTACACAGGGGAGTGAAAAACTGTTTTTT.

This clonotype was seen many times. The chain carries TRBV28 and TRBJ1-2; 7 positions agree with TRBD1. Germline lookup yields CDR1 MDHEN and CDR2 SYDVKM. The CDR3 loop spans 14 amino acids. V was clipped by 9 bases and J by 4 bases; unmatched bases: 11. Here the CDR3 DNA reads TGTGCCAGTAGGTCTGGGGACAGCCTCTATGGCTACACCTTC. It codes for CASRSGDSLYGYTF.

V usage is TRBV5-1 and J usage is TRBJ2-7; the D is unclear. The CDR3 is 15 amino acids. V was trimmed by 5 bases and J by 0 bases, leaving 15 bases between them. CDR1 SGHRS and CDR2 YFSETQ come from the germline V gene. DNA for the CDR3: TGCGCCAGCAGTCGATTGGCGGATCACTCCTACGAGCAGTACTTC. This sequence encodes CASSRLADHSYEQYF.

The genes are TRBV19 and TRBJ1-1; TRBD1 aligns across 8 bases. J gave up 5 bases and V 4 bases, and 12 bases lay outside the gene matches. This CDR3 is 16 amino acids long. Per the germline V gene, CDR1 is LNHDA and CDR2 is SQIVND (reference sequence). CDR3: CASSTLWTGKRTEAFF. CDR3 sequence (DNA): TGTGCCAGTAGTACCCTATGGACAGGGAAGAGGACTGAAGCTTTCTTT.

This rearrangement joins TRBV10-3 to TRBJ2-7; 10 bases are a match to TRBD1. The CDR3 runs 15 residues. Losses at the gene ends were 2 bases for V and 3 bases for J; bases not matched to a gene: 4. Germline CDR1 and CDR2: ENHRY and SYGVKD. CDR3: CAISEGDRGGYEQYF. The CDR3 nucleotides read TGTGCCATCAGTGAGGGGGACAGGGGAGGCTACGAGCAGTACTTC.

The chain has TRBV7-8 and TRBJ2-4; D is uncertain. CDR3 length: 14 amino acids. V shed 2 bases and J shed 4 bases, with 9 bases lying between them. CDR1 SGHVS and CDR2 FQNEAQ come from the germline V gene. CDR3 in amino acids: CASSLYSGKNIQYF. As DNA, the CDR3 is TGTGCCAGCAGCTTATATTCTGGGAAAAACATTCAGTACTTC.